This T cell receptor (beta chain) was identified during a study of T-cell reconstitution after alpha-beta-depleted transplantation in children (dated by TCRdb to the mid-2010s). Background for the entire study: Using TCR repertoire profiling, the study quantitatively followed how T-cell immune reconstitution unfolded in children after TCRalphabeta/CD19-depleted allogeneic hematopoietic cell transplantation.

Reading the germline V gene (reference sequence) gives CDR1 SEHNR and CDR2 FQNEAQ. The cysteine opens and the phenylalanine closes a CDR3 of 14 amino acids. The retained sequence is limited to the CDR3, 42 bases, with the frame set at the first base. Unmatched junction bases come to 8, with V trimmed by 4 bases and J by 5 bases. Library preparation was by PCR. TCRdb records Illumina HiSeq 2500 as the sequencer. To normalize quantification of the TCRbeta repertoire, the TCR libraries were built with molecular barcoding that relied on unique molecular identifiers. TCRdb itself trimmed the public reads at Q25 with fastp, ran MiXCR and retained productive beta chains. Rows are combined by CDR3 protein, so each entry shows the most common genes and DNA. The sample includes 640,000 or so distinct CDR3 sequences, with approximately 16% observed a single time. The ten largest account for around 0.96% of the sample.

With regard to this clonotype: Its cognate antigen has yet to be identified. No base-level quality is on record; no much larger clone is a single base apart.

The specimen was PBMCs from the stem cell graft donor, collected from the stem cell graft. Recombination joined TRBV7-9 with TRBJ2-7; the junction holds 7 bases that match TRBD1. The TCR comes from a human donor who donated a stem cell graft to a child with acute myeloid leukemia. The DNA is as follows: TGTGCCAGCAGCTCGTGGACAGGACGGGACGAGCAGTACTTC. It is translated as CASSSWTGRDEQYF.